These 32 T cell receptor beta chains came from one sample sequenced in a study of blood T cell repertoires in COVID-19. Generated by immunoSEQ multiplex PCR, the TCRdb table keeps only in-frame clones and is missing some. The sample holds 270,000 or so clones, just under 90% seen once. Sequenced: peripheral blood. These receptors originate from a woman aged 25-40 years with COVID-19, enrolled during active disease.

The chain carries TRBV28 and TRBJ2-2; 12 nucleotides match TRBD2. J gave up 5 bases and V 1 base, and 17 bases lay outside the gene matches. This CDR3 has 21 amino acids. Per germline, CDR1 MDHEN and CDR2 SYDVKM. DNA of the CDR3: TGTGCCAGCAGTTTATACCGGACAGGGGAACTAGCGGGAGGAAGTACCGGGGAGCTGTTTTTT. It encodes CASSLYRTGELAGGSTGELFF.

The V and J genes are TRBV5-1 and TRBJ2-1; 9 bases match TRBD2. CDR1 is SGHRS and CDR2 is YFSETQ in the germline V gene. J gave up 4 bases and V 4 bases, and 12 bases lay outside the gene matches. The CDR3 is 17 residues long. This CDR3 reads CASSPTLRGGPYNEQFF. DNA for the CDR3: TGCGCCAGCAGCCCAACCTTGCGGGGGGGGCCTTACAATGAGCAGTTCTTC.

J is TRBJ1-1 and V is TRBV27; TRBD1 matches 9 bases. The CDR3 contains 14 residues. Germline CDR1 is MNHEY and CDR2 is SMNVEV (reference sequence). The V segment lost 5 bases and the J segment 0 bases; nucleotides outside the gene matches: 1. CDR3 sequence (DNA): TGTGCCAGCAGTAACAGGGGGCTGAACACTGAAGCTTTCTTT. Translation gives CASSNRGLNTEAFF.

The chain joins TRBV5-1 to TRBJ2-3; weak D call: TRBD2 (7 bases). The CDR3 extends over 16 amino acids. CDR1 SGHRS and CDR2 YFSETQ come from the germline V gene. V lost 2 bases and J 3 bases, leaving 16 bases between the germline ends. The CDR3 nucleotides read TGCGCCAGCAGCTTAGCGCGGGGGCGTGGGACAGATACGCAGTATTTT. Translation gives CASSLARGRGTDTQYF.

The rearrangement uses TRBV7-9 and TRBJ2-5; D perhaps matches TRBD1 (6 bases). V was clipped by 0 bases and J by 2 bases, with 10 bases between them. Germline assignment: CDR1 SEHNR and CDR2 FQNEAQ (reference sequence). The CDR3 runs to 15 residues. The CDR3 DNA follows: TGTGCCAGCAGCTTAGCGGCAGGGGAGCAAGAGACCCAGTACTTC. This codes for CASSLAAGEQETQYF.

This chain links TRBV7-9 with TRBJ2-7; TRBD1 aligns across 7 bases. The ends lost 5 bases at V and 5 bases at J; junction bases unmatched: 12. This CDR3 contains 15 residues. Germline assignment: CDR1 SEHNR and CDR2 FQNEAQ (reference sequence). The CDR3 protein is CASSLTTGMRDEQYF. The CDR3 DNA is TGTGCCAGCAGCCTAACGACAGGGATGAGGGACGAGCAGTACTTC.

The chain links TRBV7-8 to TRBJ1-2, with 7 bases matching TRBD1. Germline lookup yields CDR1 SGHVS and CDR2 FQNEAQ. Trimming cost V 2 bases and J 4 bases; bases outside gene matches: 10. The CDR3 length is 16 residues. The CDR3 reads CASSLNQGGGGYGYTF. CDR3 nucleotides: TGTGCCAGCAGCTTAAACCAGGGGGGTGGAGGCTATGGCTACACCTTC.

This chain links TRBV19 with TRBJ1-5; weak D call: TRBD1 (5 bases). Looked up from germline, CDR1 is LNHDA and CDR2 is SQIVND (reference sequence). Trimming removed 0 bases from V and 9 bases from J, with 12 bases in between. CDR3 length: 14 residues. The CDR3 sequence is CASSIDPGVPPQHF. The CDR3 DNA reads as TGTGCCAGTAGTATAGATCCGGGGGTCCCGCCCCAGCATTTT. Using reference TRBV19 and TRBJ1-5 for the parts outside the CDR3, the full variable domain is DGGITQSPKYLFRKEGQNVTLSCEQNLNHDAMYWYRQDPGQGLRLIYYSQIVNDFQKGDIAEGYSVSREKKESFPLTVTSAQKNPTAFYLCASSIDPGVPPQHFGDGTRLSIL.

This clone was picked up one time. The rearrangement uses TRBV11-2 and TRBJ1-1; D is unclear. This CDR3 comprises 13 residues. CDR1 is SGHAT and CDR2 is FQNNGV in the germline V gene. Trimming pared 0 bases from V and 5 bases from J, leaving 7 bases between. The CDR3 sequence: CASSLDWETEAFF. In DNA, the CDR3 is TGTGCCAGCAGCTTAGACTGGGAGACTGAAGCTTTCTTT.

This clone has a handful of counts. The V call is TRBV15, the J call TRBJ2-3; 9 bases align to TRBD2. Germline assignment: CDR1 LNHNV and CDR2 YYDKDF (reference sequence). With 1 base clipped from V and 3 bases from J, the junction kept 8 bases outside the gene matches. This CDR3 is built from 17 residues. The DNA of the CDR3 is TGTGCCACCAGCAGAGGGCCTAGCGGGGATTGGACAGATACGCAGTATTTT. Its translation: CATSRGPSGDWTDTQYF.

The chain couples TRBV11-2 to TRBJ2-1, with a possible D match to TRBD1 (5 bases). CDR3 length equals 15 residues. Per germline, CDR1 SGHAT and CDR2 FQNNGV. Trimming left V 4 bases short and J 5 bases short, with 15 bases between. The CDR3 protein is CASSSTLGQNNEQFF. The CDR3 DNA reads TGTGCCAGCAGCTCCACCCTGGGGCAGAACAATGAGCAGTTCTTC.

This clone was counted a single time. V is TRBV5-1 and J is TRBJ1-5; 9 bases are a match to TRBD1. The germline V gene has CDR1 SGHRS and CDR2 YFSETQ. With 4 bases clipped from V and 3 bases from J, the junction kept 5 bases outside the gene matches. The CDR3 loop spans 15 amino acids. CDR3 loop: CASSTTGGINQPQHF. Here the CDR3 DNA reads TGCGCCAGCAGCACGACAGGGGGGATCAATCAGCCCCAGCATTTT.

V is TRBV11-2 and J is TRBJ2-1; 7 bases line up with TRBD1. V lost 8 bases, J lost 7 bases, and 8 bases stayed unmatched. Germline V gene lookup returns CDR1 SGHAT and CDR2 FQNNGV. The length of the CDR3 is 13 residues. Here the CDR3 DNA reads TGTGCCAGCGCCGGACAGGCGATTAATGAGCAGTTCTTC. Protein: CASAGQAINEQFF. Complete variable domain (other parts from reference TRBV11-2 and TRBJ2-1): EAGVAQSPRYKIIEKRQSVAFWCNPISGHATLYWYQQILGQGPKLLIQFQNNGVVDDSQLPKDRFSAERLKGVDSTLKIQPAKLEDSAVYLCASAGQAINEQFFGPGTRLTVL.

The chain combines TRBV12-3 or TRBV12-4 with TRBJ1-2; a possible D gene is TRBD1 (6 bases). With 6 bases removed from V and 8 bases from J, the gap between germline ends came to 16 bases. The length of the CDR3 is 13 residues. The CDR3 sequence: CASSLIQGGGYTF. The CDR3 region has the DNA TGTGCCAGCAGCTTAATACAGGGTGGAGGCTACACCTTC.

This clone was detected a few times. The chain employs TRBV11-2 and TRBJ1-4, with 9 bases fitting TRBD1. The CDR3 contains 17 residues. V was pared by 1 base and J by 5 bases, with 8 bases of the junction left unmatched. CDR1 is SGHAT and CDR2 is FQNNGV in the germline V gene. The CDR3 here is CASSLGPGTGLNEKLFF. The CDR3 DNA reads TGTGCCAGCAGCTTAGGGCCGGGGACAGGGTTGAATGAAAAACTGTTTTTT.

This chain joins TRBV11-2 and TRBJ2-1; 14 nucleotides agree with TRBD2. The CDR3 is made up of 15 amino acids. The V gene's germline CDR1 is SGHAT and CDR2 FQNNGV. Trimming removed 5 bases from V and 9 bases from J; junction bases left unmatched: 6. In DNA form, the CDR3 reads TGTGCCAGCAGCCGTCCGGGACTAGCGGGGGTTGAGCAGTTCTTC. Its translation: CASSRPGLAGVEQFF.

This clone was observed a handful of times. CDR3 region: CASSLVGRAGGYTF. In DNA form, the CDR3 reads TGTGCCAGCAGCTTAGTTGGCAGGGCCGGTGGCTACACCTTC. The chain combines TRBV7-9 with TRBJ1-2, with D tentatively TRBD1 (5 bases). V was pared by 1 base and J by 7 bases, with 13 bases between. Germline V gene data show CDR1 as SEHNR and CDR2 as FQNEAQ (reference sequence). There are 14 residues in the CDR3.

The rearrangement uses TRBV11-3 and TRBJ1-1, with a tentative D call TRBD1 (5 bases). This CDR3 has 16 amino acids. V was trimmed by 5 bases and J by 5 bases, leaving 21 bases between them. CDR1 and CDR2 (germline): SGHNT, YENEEA. The chain's CDR3 is CASSPTLGRVITEAFF. For the CDR3, the DNA is TGTGCCAGCAGCCCCACGTTGGGCAGGGTTATAACTGAAGCTTTCTTT.

The chain has TRBV30 and TRBJ2-3; 11 nucleotides match TRBD2. The germline V gene has CDR1 GTSNPN and CDR2 SVGIG (reference sequence). Germline trimming cut 4 bases from V and 5 bases from J; bases unmatched to any gene: 8. The CDR3 loop spans 15 amino acids. This CDR3 is CAWKAGLAALDTQYF. CDR3 coding DNA: TGTGCCTGGAAGGCGGGACTAGCGGCCTTAGATACGCAGTATTTT. The full variable domain, completed using reference TRBV30 and TRBJ2-3, is SQTIHQWPATLVQPVGSPLSLECTVEGTSNPNLYWYRQAAGRGLQLLFYSVGIGQISSEVPQNLSASRPQDRQFILSSKKLLLSDSGFYLCAWKAGLAALDTQYFGPGTRLTVL.

The V gene is TRBV7-8, the J gene TRBJ2-5; 8 bases are a match to TRBD2. Germline assignment: CDR1 SGHVS and CDR2 FQNEAQ. With 5 bases clipped from V and 5 bases from J, the junction kept 10 bases outside the gene matches. The CDR3 covers 15 residues. The CDR3 nucleotides are TGTGCCAGCAGCCCACTAGCGGACCCCCAGGAGACCCAGTACTTC. This codes for CASSPLADPQETQYF.

The sample holds a few counts of this clone. The chain couples TRBV7-9 to TRBJ2-1; 10 bases align to TRBD1. The CDR3 sequence is 14 residues long. The germline V gene encodes CDR1 SEHNR and CDR2 FQNEAQ (reference sequence). Germline trimming cut 5 bases from V and 10 bases from J; bases unmatched to any gene: 8. CDR3 protein: CASSPGTGEREQFF. The CDR3 DNA reads as TGTGCCAGCAGCCCCGGGACAGGGGAGCGCGAGCAGTTCTTC.

This chain connects TRBV19 to TRBJ2-7; 8 nucleotides line up with TRBD1. Germline CDR1 LNHDA, CDR2 SQIVND (reference sequence). V gave up 10 bases and J gave up 0 bases; unmatched junction bases: 8. The CDR3 spans 14 residues. The CDR3: CATTRDRSSYEQYF. The CDR3, as DNA: TGTGCCACTACCCGGGACAGGAGCTCCTACGAGCAGTACTTC. Drawing the rest from reference TRBV19 and TRBJ2-7, the complete variable domain is DGGITQSPKYLFRKEGQNVTLSCEQNLNHDAMYWYRQDPGQGLRLIYYSQIVNDFQKGDIAEGYSVSREKKESFPLTVTSAQKNPTAFYLCATTRDRSSYEQYFGPGTRLTVT.

The chain combines TRBV19 with TRBJ2-5, with D unresolved. The germline V gene has CDR1 LNHDA and CDR2 SQIVND (reference sequence). The germline V and J ends were trimmed by 1 base and 1 base, with 7 bases remaining between them. There are 14 residues in the CDR3. The CDR3 DNA follows: TGTGCCAGTAGTATAGTTGGCGGCCAAGAGACCCAGTACTTC. Translated, it gives CASSIVGGQETQYF. Drawing the rest from reference TRBV19 and TRBJ2-5, the complete variable domain is DGGITQSPKYLFRKEGQNVTLSCEQNLNHDAMYWYRQDPGQGLRLIYYSQIVNDFQKGDIAEGYSVSREKKESFPLTVTSAQKNPTAFYLCASSIVGGQETQYFGPGTRLLVL.

The rearrangement uses TRBV12-3 or TRBV12-4 and TRBJ2-7; D is unclear. This CDR3 is 11 amino acids long. V lost 3 bases and J lost 6, with 6 bases in between. The CDR3 here is CASSFQLEQYF. In DNA, the CDR3 is TGTGCCAGCAGTTTTCAACTCGAGCAGTACTTC.

The V gene is TRBV9, the J gene TRBJ1-5; tentatively, D is TRBD1 (6 bases). Germline V lookup: CDR1 SGDLS, CDR2 YYNGEE. The V gene lost 3 bases and the J gene lost 5 bases, with 9 bases spanning the gap. The CDR3 consists of 13 residues. CDR3 sequence: CASSADSYQPQHF. DNA of the CDR3: TGTGCCAGCAGCGCGGACAGCTATCAGCCCCAGCATTTT. The full variable domain, its missing parts supplied by reference TRBV9 and TRBJ1-5, is DSGVTQTPKHLITATGQRVTLRCSPRSGDLSVYWYQQSLDQGLQFLIQYYNGEERAKGNILERFSAQQFPDLHSELNLSSLELGDSALYFCASSADSYQPQHFGDGTRLSIL.

V is TRBV27 and J is TRBJ2-7; TRBD1 agrees at 7 bases. V lost 5 bases, J lost 4 bases, and 8 bases stayed unmatched. The CDR3 runs 14 residues. The V gene's germline CDR1 is MNHEY and CDR2 SMNVEV (reference sequence). CDR3 region: CASSPTSTGYEQYF. The DNA for the CDR3 is TGTGCCAGCAGTCCCACCTCGACAGGGTACGAGCAGTACTTC.

This chain connects TRBV10-1 to TRBJ1-1; 7 bases agree with TRBD1. CDR3 length: 12 amino acids. Per the germline V gene, CDR1 is WNHNN and CDR2 is SYGVQD (reference sequence). The V and J ends lost 8 bases and 7 bases, in that order; junction bases with no gene match: 7. CDR3 sequence (DNA): TGCGCCAGCTCACAGGGGCCGGTTGAAGCTTTCTTT. Encoded protein: CASSQGPVEAFF.

The chain couples TRBV5-1 to TRBJ2-5; TRBD1 agrees at 9 bases. The J segment lost 0 bases and the V segment lost 5 bases, leaving 8 bases of the junction unmatched. Germline V gives CDR1 SGHRS, CDR2 YFSETQ. The CDR3 sequence is 16 residues long. The CDR3 is CASSLSGTGHQETQYF. CDR3 coding DNA: TGCGCCAGCAGTTTATCCGGGACAGGGCACCAAGAGACCCAGTACTTC.

The chain carries TRBV10-2 and TRBJ2-1, with 10 bases identical to TRBD2. Germline values: CDR1 WSHSY, CDR2 SAAADI. The length of the CDR3 is 16 residues. With 6 bases clipped from V and 6 bases from J, the junction kept 11 bases outside the gene matches. CDR3 in amino acids: CASRPPSGGSPNEQFF. In DNA form, the CDR3 reads TGCGCCAGCAGACCGCCTAGCGGGGGCTCTCCCAATGAGCAGTTCTTC.

The J gene is TRBJ1-2, the V gene TRBV29-1; D gene unclear. Deletions cut 4 bases from V and 2 bases from J, with 11 bases between. The CDR3 length is 13 residues. The germline V gene encodes CDR1 SQVTM and CDR2 ANQGSEA. Here the CDR3 reads CSVAPRLNYGYTF. The CDR3 bases are TGCAGCGTTGCTCCCAGGCTCAACTATGGCTACACCTTC.

With respect to this clone: An end of the junction differs from the germline gene, which may be a read error. This rearrangement joins TRBV2 to TRBJ2-7; D unresolved. The CDR3 runs 15 residues. Germline-derived CDR1 and CDR2 are SNHLY and FYNNEI. Here the CDR3 DNA reads TGTGCCAGCAGTGCAGTGGCAAACCTCTCCAACGAGCAGTACTTC. Translating it yields CASSAVANLSNEQYF.

This chain links TRBV9 with TRBJ1-3, with D tentatively TRBD1 (6 bases). In germline, CDR1 is SGDLS, CDR2 YYNGEE. This CDR3 is built from 16 residues. V gave up 0 bases and J gave up 6 bases, with 16 bases separating them. CDR3 region: CASSVAMGDTSNTIYF. CDR3 nucleotides: TGTGCCAGCAGCGTAGCGATGGGGGACACTTCAAACACCATATATTTT.